Detailed here is one TCR beta chain. This sample stems from a study of identical twins. Germline V gives CDR1 SGHRS, CDR2 YFSETQ. The CDR3 covers 16 residues. Trimming took off 0 bases at V and 0 bases at J, with 7 bases between the two ends. TCRdb independently ran MiXCR on the 5' RACE reads; one entry per CDR3 protein. Of approximately 700,000 distinct CDR3 sequences in the sample, roughly 18% are singletons; the top ten hold 13%. The data also belong to a second study, concerning T cells expressing NK-cell markers.

J is TRBJ2-6 and V is TRBV5-1; D unclear. Sequenced input: PBMCs. The clonotype originates from a woman aged 18-29 years in good health. In DNA form, the CDR3 reads TGCGCCAGCAGCTTGGTATCTGGCTCTGGGGCCAACGTCCTGACTTTC. It encodes CASSLVSGSGANVLTF.